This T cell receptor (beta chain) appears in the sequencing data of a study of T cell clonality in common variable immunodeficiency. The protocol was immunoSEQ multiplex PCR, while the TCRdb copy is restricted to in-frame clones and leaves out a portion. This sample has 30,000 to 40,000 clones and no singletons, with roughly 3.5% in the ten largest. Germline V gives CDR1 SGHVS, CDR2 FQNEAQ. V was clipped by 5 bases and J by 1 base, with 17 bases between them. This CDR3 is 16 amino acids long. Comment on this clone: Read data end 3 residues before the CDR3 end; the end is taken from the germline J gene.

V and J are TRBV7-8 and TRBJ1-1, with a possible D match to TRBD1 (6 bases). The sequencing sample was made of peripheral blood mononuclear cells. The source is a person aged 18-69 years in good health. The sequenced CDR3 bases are TGTGCCAGCAGCCAACAGGGACGATGGGCGAACACTGAA. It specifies CASSQQGRWANTE. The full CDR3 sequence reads CASSQQGRWANTEAFF.